The 32 T cell receptor beta chains below come from one sample, sequenced in a study of cytomegalovirus exposure and HLA in healthy donors. Sequenced by immunoSEQ multiplex PCR; TCRdb stores in-frame clones only, minus some. This table has 250,000 to 400,000 clones, roughly 87% appearing once. The sequencing sample was made of PBMCs. These receptors all come from a man in his thirties or forties in good health and CMV-seronegative.

The chain couples TRBV4-2 to TRBJ2-1; TRBD2 matches at 7 bases. V shed 4 bases and J 7 bases; nucleotides not matched to a gene: 10. Germline V gene data show CDR1 as LGHNA and CDR2 as YNFKEQ. The CDR3 extends over 15 amino acids. The CDR3 reads CASSRSPSGVNEQFF. CDR3 nucleotide sequence: TGTGCCAGCAGCCGCAGCCCAAGCGGGGTTAATGAGCAGTTCTTC.

The chain links TRBV11-3 to TRBJ2-3, with TRBD2 matching over 8 bases. The V gene's germline CDR1 is SGHNT and CDR2 YENEEA. This CDR3 contains 16 residues. V was pared by 5 bases and J by 3 bases, with 10 bases of the junction left unmatched. CDR3 amino acids: CASSLTGGAGTDTQYF. CDR3 bases: TGTGCCAGCAGCCTCACCGGGGGGGCCGGGACAGATACGCAGTATTTT. The variable domain in full, with the rest retrieved from reference TRBV11-3 and TRBJ2-3, is EAGVVQSPRYKIIEKKQPVAFWCNPISGHNTLYWYLQNLGQGPELLIRYENEEAVDDSQLPKDRFSAERLKGVDSTLKIQPAELGDSAVYLCASSLTGGAGTDTQYFGPGTRLTVL.

This rearrangement joins TRBV2 to TRBJ2-7; 12 nucleotides align to TRBD2. The length of the CDR3 is 16 residues. V shed 3 bases and J 1 base; nucleotides not matched to a gene: 4. Germline V lookup: CDR1 SNHLY, CDR2 FYNNEI. CDR3: CASSELLAGGSYEQYF. In DNA, the CDR3 is TGTGCCAGCAGTGAGCTACTAGCGGGGGGTTCCTACGAGCAGTACTTC.

V gene TRBV6-1 combines with J gene TRBJ2-2; possible D gene TRBD2, 5 bases. The CDR3 loop spans 14 amino acids. Germline CDR1 and CDR2: MNHNS and SASEGT. Trimming left V 5 bases short and J 0 bases short, with 7 bases between. CDR3 sequence (DNA): TGTGCCAGCAGTCCCGGGACGAACACCGGGGAGCTGTTTTTT. It codes for CASSPGTNTGELFF.

The chain recombines TRBV19 with TRBJ1-4; 9 bases match TRBD1. This CDR3 is 13 amino acids long. The J segment lost 10 bases and the V segment lost 3 bases, leaving 3 bases of the junction unmatched. CDR1 and CDR2 (germline): LNHDA, SQIVND (reference sequence). This chain's CDR3 is CASSIGTGLKLFF. CDR3 sequence (DNA): TGTGCCAGTAGTATTGGGACAGGGTTAAAACTGTTTTTT.

The rearrangement uses TRBV7-8 and TRBJ1-2; D gene ambiguous. The CDR3 has 16 residues. V was cut by 0 bases and J by 1 base, with 12 bases left in between. The germline V gene encodes CDR1 SGHVS and CDR2 FQNEAQ. The chain's CDR3 is CASSLAAGGNNYGYTF. CDR3 nucleotides: TGTGCCAGCAGCTTAGCCGCAGGAGGGAATAACTATGGCTACACCTTC.

This clone has just one count. The chain has TRBV19 and TRBJ2-2, with 9 positions matching TRBD1. Germline V gives CDR1 LNHDA, CDR2 SQIVND (reference sequence). The CDR3 is 17 amino acids. V lost 6 bases to trimming and J lost 2 bases; unmatched junction nucleotides: 10. CDR3 bases: TGTGCCAGTAGATCAGACCTGACAGGGGGAAACACCGGGGAGCTGTTTTTT. Translation: CASRSDLTGGNTGELFF.

This clone has a single count. V is TRBV2 and J is TRBJ2-1; 10 nucleotides match TRBD1. V lost 10 bases, J lost 4 bases, and 7 bases stayed unmatched. Germline values: CDR1 SNHLY, CDR2 FYNNEI. This CDR3 comprises 14 residues. CDR3 nucleotide sequence: TGTGCCACCAAAGACAGGGGGCCGTACAATGAGCAGTTCTTC. Protein sequence: CATKDRGPYNEQFF. Looking up the rest from reference TRBV2 and TRBJ2-1 gives the full variable domain: EPEVTQTPSHQVTQMGQEVILRCVPISNHLYFYWYRQILGQKVEFLVSFYNNEISEKSEIFDDQFSVERPDGSNFTLKIRSTKLEDSAMYFCATKDRGPYNEQFFGPGTRLTVL.

The chain joins TRBV4-1 to TRBJ2-7; D unresolved. The length of the CDR3 is 15 residues. Germline CDR1 reads MGHRA; CDR2 reads YSYEKL. With 3 bases removed from V and 3 bases from J, the gap between germline ends came to 15 bases. CDR3 amino acids: CASSQKGLDFYEQYF. The CDR3 nucleotides read TGCGCCAGCAGCCAGAAAGGATTAGACTTCTACGAGCAGTACTTC.

The rearrangement joins TRBV5-4 to TRBJ2-5; weak D call: TRBD2 (5 bases). The ends were cut back, 4 bases at V and 1 base at J, with 17 bases in the middle. Germline V gives CDR1 SGHNT, CDR2 YYREEE (reference sequence). This CDR3 is 16 amino acids long. CDR3 bases: TGTGCCAGCAGCATAGCTTGGGAGAGAGCCCAAGAGACCCAGTACTTC. Its protein is CASSIAWERAQETQYF.

This clone was observed once. CDR3 DNA: TGTGCCAGCAGCTTAGCGGAGGGGTTCAGGGATACGCAGTATTTT. This translates into CASSLAEGFRDTQYF. V is TRBV7-6 and J is TRBJ2-3; D perhaps matches TRBD2 (6 bases). The CDR3 spans 15 residues. Germline lookup yields CDR1 SGHVS and CDR2 FNYEAQ. V lost 0 bases and J lost 6, with 13 bases in between.

This chain joins TRBV10-3 and TRBJ1-5; TRBD1 is a possible D gene (5 bases). This CDR3 is built from 13 residues. Per germline, CDR1 ENHRY and CDR2 SYGVKD. V lost 10 bases and J 0 bases, leaving 10 bases between the germline ends. The CDR3, as DNA: TGTGCCACCGGGGACTTTAGCAATCAGCCCCAGCATTTT. Amino acids: CATGDFSNQPQHF.

The chain has TRBV5-4 and TRBJ2-7, with D tentatively TRBD2 (5 bases). The CDR3 has 13 residues. V was pared by 2 bases and J by 6 bases, with 12 bases between. The germline V gene has CDR1 SGHNT and CDR2 YYREEE (reference sequence). This chain's CDR3 is CASSFPGSLEQYF. The CDR3 nucleotides are TGTGCCAGCAGCTTCCCGGGGTCCCTCGAGCAGTACTTC.

The genes are TRBV27 and TRBJ2-7; TRBD2 aligns across 7 bases. The CDR3 length is 13 residues. Trimming took 8 bases from V and 3 from J; bases not matched to a gene: 7. The germline V gene has CDR1 MNHEY and CDR2 SMNVEV (reference sequence). For the CDR3, the DNA is TGTGCCAGCGGTAAACTAGCGAACTACGAGCAGTACTTC. Residues: CASGKLANYEQYF.

This clone was observed a few times. The V call is TRBV18, the J call TRBJ1-1; D is uncertain. The CDR3 spans 14 residues. Germline V lookup: CDR1 KGHSH, CDR2 LQKENI. V gave up 2 bases and J gave up 1 base, with 8 bases separating them. The CDR3 loop reads CASSPREANTEAFF. The CDR3 region has the DNA TGTGCCAGCTCACCAAGGGAGGCGAACACTGAAGCTTTCTTT.

This sequence joins TRBV19 and TRBJ2-7; D uncertain. There are 14 residues in the CDR3. Germline V gene sequence: CDR1 LNHDA, CDR2 SQIVND (reference sequence). The germline V and J ends were trimmed by 9 bases and 6 bases, with 21 bases remaining between them. In DNA form, the CDR3 reads TGTGCCAGCCGAGACTGGCGGAGAGCTGGCGAGCAGTACTTC. Amino acid sequence: CASRDWRRAGEQYF. Full variable domain (remainder filled in from reference TRBV19 and TRBJ2-7): DGGITQSPKYLFRKEGQNVTLSCEQNLNHDAMYWYRQDPGQGLRLIYYSQIVNDFQKGDIAEGYSVSREKKESFPLTVTSAQKNPTAFYLCASRDWRRAGEQYFGPGTRLTVT.

V gene TRBV2 combines with J gene TRBJ2-5, with TRBD2 matching over 8 bases. CDR3 length: 14 residues. The V segment lost 5 bases and the J segment 4 bases; nucleotides outside the gene matches: 6. Looked up from germline, CDR1 is SNHLY and CDR2 is FYNNEI. DNA of the CDR3: TGTGCCAGCAGTAGGGTAGCGGGGTCAGAGACCCAGTACTTC. Residues: CASSRVAGSETQYF.

The chain carries TRBV6-5 and TRBJ1-2; D might be TRBD1 (6 bases). CDR3 length: 13 residues. The V end lost 4 bases, the J end lost 4 bases, and 10 bases lay between the germline ends. Germline V gene sequence: CDR1 MNHEY, CDR2 SVGAGI. The CDR3 region has the DNA TGTGCCAGCAGTTCCACAGGGTCCTATGGCTACACCTTC. Translating it yields CASSSTGSYGYTF.

V and J are TRBV10-2 and TRBJ2-6, with D maybe TRBD1 (7 bases). This CDR3 contains 16 residues. The V gene's germline CDR1 is WSHSY and CDR2 SAAADI. Trimming cost V 8 bases and J 0 bases, with 14 bases left between them. The CDR3 nucleotides read TGCGCCAGCCGGAGACAGGGAGGCTCTGGGGCCAACGTCCTGACTTTC. Residues: CASRRQGGSGANVLTF.

CDR3: CATSPGTKAFF. For the CDR3, the DNA is TGTGCCACCAGCCCCGGTACGAAAGCTTTCTTT. This chain uses TRBV15 with TRBJ1-1, with D uncertain. The CDR3 extends over 11 amino acids. Trimming stripped 5 bases from V and 9 bases from J, with 10 bases between. Germline CDR1 LNHNV, CDR2 YYDKDF (reference sequence).

V is TRBV6-5 and J is TRBJ1-6, with D uncertain. Germline V gives CDR1 MNHEY, CDR2 SVGAGI. Trimming removed 6 bases at V and 10 bases at J, with 13 bases between. This CDR3 spans 13 amino acids. This CDR3 reads CASRASISSPLHF. The CDR3 region has the DNA TGTGCCAGCAGGGCTAGCATATCATCACCCCTCCACTTT.

The V call is TRBV9, the J call TRBJ2-1, with unresolved D. V shed 1 base and J shed 9 bases, with 11 bases lying between them. CDR3 length equals 13 residues. The germline CDR1 and CDR2 sequences are SGDLS and YYNGEE. The CDR3 protein is CASSVTPTGEQFF. The CDR3 bases are TGTGCCAGCAGCGTAACCCCCACGGGTGAGCAGTTCTTC.

Only one count was recorded for this clone. The rearrangement joins TRBV19 to TRBJ2-1, with 8 bases aligning to TRBD2. J gave up 6 bases and V 5 bases, and 15 bases lay outside the gene matches. Germline V CDR1 and CDR2: LNHDA, SQIVND (reference sequence). This CDR3 comprises 17 residues. The CDR3 bases are TGTGCCAGTAGTTCCCTTATAGCGGGGCCGACCCCCAATGAGCAGTTCTTC. Translation: CASSSLIAGPTPNEQFF.

Regarding this clone: At the DNA level, this CDR3 is encoded by other sequences in the same sample as well. The V call is TRBV18, the J call TRBJ1-1; 9 bases match TRBD1. CDR3 length: 15 amino acids. The V gene's germline CDR1 is KGHSH and CDR2 LQKENI. V was clipped by 3 bases and J by 0 bases; unmatched bases: 2. CDR3 in DNA: TGTGCCAGCTCACCGGGGACAGGGCTGAACACTGAAGCTTTCTTT. Protein: CASSPGTGLNTEAFF. Full variable domain (missing parts from reference TRBV18 and TRBJ1-1): NAGVMQNPRHLVRRRGQEARLRCSPMKGHSHVYWYRQLPEEGLKFMVYLQKENIIDESGMPKERFSAEFPKEGPSILRIQQVVRGDSAAYFCASSPGTGLNTEAFFGQGTRLTVV.

The genes are TRBV5-1 and TRBJ1-3; a weak D match, TRBD1 (5 bases). V was cut by 2 bases and J by 4 bases, with 10 bases left in between. Per the germline V gene, CDR1 is SGHRS and CDR2 is YFSETQ. This CDR3 region has 14 residues. The DNA for the CDR3 is TGCGCCAGCAGCTTAGCAGGGTACGGAAACACCATATATTTT. As protein: CASSLAGYGNTIYF.

As DNA, the CDR3 is TGTGCCAGCAGTGTACAGACTAATTCACCCCTCCACTTT. This sequence encodes CASSVQTNSPLHF. This chain connects TRBV2 to TRBJ1-6, with D hard to call. CDR1 and CDR2 from the germline V gene are SNHLY and FYNNEI. The CDR3 totals 13 residues. V lost 4 bases, J lost 6 bases, and 7 bases lay in between.

The chain couples TRBV11-2 to TRBJ1-2; D gene unclear. Germline CDR1 reads SGHAT; CDR2 reads FQNNGV. The CDR3 is made up of 13 amino acids. The V end lost 5 bases, the J end lost 6 bases, and 13 bases lay between the germline ends. This CDR3 reads CASSLGVVDGYTF. CDR3 DNA: TGTGCCAGCAGCCTCGGGGTGGTCGATGGCTACACCTTC.

The rearrangement links TRBV6-5 to TRBJ2-5, with D unclear. Trimming removed 2 bases from V and 4 bases from J, with 5 bases in between. This CDR3 spans 12 amino acids. Germline CDR1 MNHEY, CDR2 SVGAGI. Here the CDR3 reads CASSYPGETQYF. In DNA, the CDR3 is TGTGCCAGCAGTTACCCAGGAGAGACCCAGTACTTC.

This chain uses TRBV6-5 with TRBJ1-5; no firm D call. Trimming pared 2 bases from V and 1 base from J, leaving 9 bases between. The CDR3 consists of 15 residues. Germline CDR1 and CDR2: MNHEY and SVGAGI. CDR3 protein: CASSYSVRSNQPQHF. Written as DNA, the CDR3 is TGTGCCAGCAGTTACAGCGTTCGAAGCAATCAGCCCCAGCATTTT.

This chain uses TRBV6-1 with TRBJ1-1, with 10 bases lining up with TRBD1. CDR1 is MNHNS and CDR2 is SASEGT in the germline V gene. CDR3 size: 16 residues. The junction had 11 bases not matched to a gene; V was cut back by 4 bases and J by 6 bases. CDR3: CASSVVPGQGEAEAFF. The CDR3 bases are TGTGCCAGCAGTGTAGTCCCCGGACAGGGGGAGGCTGAAGCTTTCTTT.

This chain joins TRBV4-3 and TRBJ1-6; D is possibly TRBD1 (6 bases). Looked up from germline, CDR1 is LGHNA and CDR2 is YSLEER. V lost 0 bases and J 4 bases, leaving 13 bases between the germline ends. CDR3 size: 17 residues. CDR3 in DNA: TGCGCCAGCAGCCAAGATTACCAGGGGATATATAATTCACCCCTCCACTTT. Protein sequence: CASSQDYQGIYNSPLHF.

This rearrangement joins TRBV18 to TRBJ2-3, with 8 bases lining up with TRBD1. The CDR3 totals 16 residues. Germline CDR1 reads KGHSH; CDR2 reads LQKENI. V was pared by 2 bases and J by 4 bases, with 8 bases of the junction left unmatched. CDR3 region: CASSPSAGGRADTQYF. The CDR3, as DNA: TGTGCCAGCTCACCAAGCGCAGGGGGCAGGGCAGATACGCAGTATTTT.